This is a list of T cell receptor beta chains from one sample in a study of glioma-infiltrating T cells. TCRdb reanalysed the multiplex PCR reads using MiXCR and keeps one entry per CDR3 protein. This table has about 93,000 distinct CDR3 sequences, 40% appearing once. Sequenced: glioma tissue, nonneoplastic brain tissue, or PBMCs (not recorded which). The receptors come from a human donor with low-grade glioma or glioblastoma, undergoing nonglioma brain surgery, or in good health (not recorded which). Both conserved end residues are part of each CDR3. D genes are given only for firm matches. Part of the rows lack a size; the others show once, few, many or a class for expanded clones.

v_gene	j_gene	d_gene	abundance	CDR3nt	CDR3aa
TRBV28	TRBJ2-1	.	.	TGTGCCAGCAGGCCTCCCGGAGAGCAGTTCTTC	CASRPPGEQFF
TRBV20-1	TRBJ2-5	TRBD1	many	TGCAGTGCTCATACGGGGCAGGGGGCGGGAGAGACCCAGTACTTC	CSAHTGQGAGETQYF
TRBV24-1	TRBJ2-7	TRBD2	many	TGTGCCACCAGTCCAACTAGCGGGACCGGAGAGCAGTACTTC	CATSPTSGTGEQYF
TRBV19	TRBJ2-1	TRBD2	.	TGTGCCAGTAGTATCAAAACTAGCGGGAGGACGCCAAATTCCTACGAGCAGTTCTTC	CASSIKTSGRTPNSYEQFF
TRBV9	TRBJ2-5	.	few	TGTGCCAGCAGCGTAGGTCAGGGGGGTGACGAGACCCAGTACTTC	CASSVGQGGDETQYF
TRBV18	TRBJ1-1	.	many	TGTGCCAGCTCACCCTCCCGAGGGCAGTACACTGAAGCTTTCTTT	CASSPSRGQYTEAFF
TRBV2	TRBJ2-5	TRBD2	.	TGTGCCAGCAGTGAGATAGCGGGGGGGCGCCAAGAGACCCAGTACTTC	CASSEIAGGRQETQYF
TRBV27	TRBJ2-5	.	.	TGTGCCAGCAGGACCGCAAGTCGGGAGACCCGGTACTTC	CASRTASRETRYF
TRBV14	TRBJ2-1	TRBD2	.	TGTGCCAGCAGCCCTACCGTATTACGACTAGCGGGGTACAATGAGAAGTTTTTC	CASSPTVLRLAGYNEKFF
TRBV7-9	TRBJ1-5	TRBD1	many	TGTGCCAGCAGCACGGGGACAGCCAGCCCGAATCAGCCCCAGCATTTT	CASSTGTASPNQPQHF
TRBV7-2	TRBJ2-1	.	many	TGTGCCAGCAGCATAATACAGGGCCGTGAGCAGTTCTTC	CASSIIQGREQFF
TRBV19	TRBJ1-3	.	many	TGTGCCACCGAGGCAGGGCGAAGTGGAAACACCATATATTTT	CATEAGRSGNTIYF
TRBV5-5	TRBJ2-7	.	many	TGTGCCAGCAGCTTGGTGGGTCAGGTCGTTTTCGAGCAGTACTTC	CASSLVGQVVFEQYF
TRBV29-1	TRBJ2-5	.	many	TGCAGCGTTGGCTCGAACAAGGGACACTTCCAAGAGACCCAGTACTTC	CSVGSNKGHFQETQYF
TRBV28	TRBJ1-5	TRBD1	many	TGTGCCAGCAGTCCCCAGGGACAGGAGGTAAATCAGCCCCAGCATTTT	CASSPQGQEVNQPQHF
TRBV12-3/TRBV12-4	TRBJ1-5	.	.	TGTGCCAGCAGTTTAGCGCAAGGTAGCAATCAGCCCCAGCGTTTT	CASSLAQGSNQPQRF
TRBV6-1	TRBJ2-1	TRBD1	.	TGTGCCAGCAGTAGGACAGGAGACAATGAGCAGCTCTTC	CASSRTGDNEQLF